Following are 9 T cell receptor beta chains from one sample sequenced in a study of beta chain features in type 1 diabetes. Study-wide points: In every one of the four CD4+ subsets, TCRB CDR3s were moderately but significantly shorter in Type 1 diabetes patients.

Antigens of these TCRs are unknown. Expressed TCRB transcripts got sequenced, as all isolated RNA was reverse transcribed. Some clones are missing from TCRdb's copy, which holds only in-frame ones; the method was immunoSEQ multiplex PCR. The table shows roughly 350,000 clones, with around a tenth occurring only once. Input material: central memory CD4+ T cells from blood. These receptors were obtained from a man aged 30 to 45 with type 1 diabetes.

This clone was detected only a few times. This rearrangement joins TRBV28 to TRBJ2-7; maybe TRBD1 (5 bases). Germline CDR1 reads MDHEN; CDR2 reads SYDVKM. Between the trimmed V and J ends, which lost 7 bases and 0 bases, there was a span of 13 bases. The CDR3 totals 14 residues. The CDR3 loop reads CASIDSSSSYEQYF. The CDR3 bases are TGTGCCAGCATCGACAGTTCCTCCTCCTACGAGCAGTACTTC.

This clone has more than one count but fewer than ten. This is likely an artifact of a read error, given a far larger clone one base away. This sequence joins TRBV4-2 and TRBJ2-2; 8 bases are a match to TRBD2. Germline-derived CDR1 and CDR2 are LGHNA and YNFKEQ. This CDR3 contains 16 residues. The V and J ends lost 3 bases and 4 bases, in that order; junction bases with no gene match: 7. The CDR3 loop reads CASSHTGTRTTGELFF. In DNA form, the CDR3 reads TGTGCCAGCAGCCATACCGGGACTAGAACCACCGGGGAGCTGTTTTTT.

This clone was counted a few times. The rearrangement links TRBV11-3 to TRBJ2-3; TRBD2 matches at 8 bases. After removal of 1 base from V and 0 bases from J, the junction contained 3 bases not matched to a gene. CDR1 and CDR2 (germline): SGHNT, YENEEA. This CDR3 has 16 residues. This CDR3 reads CASSLGSGMSTDTQYF. The CDR3 nucleotides are TGTGCCAGCAGCTTAGGTAGCGGGATGAGCACAGATACGCAGTATTTT. Drawing the rest from reference TRBV11-3 and TRBJ2-3, the complete variable domain is EAGVVQSPRYKIIEKKQPVAFWCNPISGHNTLYWYLQNLGQGPELLIRYENEEAVDDSQLPKDRFSAERLKGVDSTLKIQPAELGDSAVYLCASSLGSGMSTDTQYFGPGTRLTVL.

This chain links TRBV5-1 with TRBJ2-6, with no clear D. V was clipped by 4 bases and J by 3 bases, with 5 bases between them. Germline V gene data show CDR1 as SGHRS and CDR2 as YFSETQ. The CDR3 is 13 amino acids. CDR3 bases: TGCGCCAGCAGCGTCGGTGGGGCCAACGTCCTGACTTTC. Its translation: CASSVGGANVLTF.

This clone turned up a few times. This chain links TRBV6-5 with TRBJ1-4; no clear D gene. CDR1 MNHEY and CDR2 SVGAGI come from the germline V gene. Trimming stripped 7 bases from V and 2 bases from J, with 11 bases between. The CDR3 covers 14 residues. The CDR3 spells CASTRAVTNEKLFF. The CDR3 DNA follows: TGTGCCAGCACCCGGGCGGTGACTAATGAAAAACTGTTTTTT.

The chain combines TRBV27 with TRBJ2-1, with TRBD1 matching over 8 bases. Germline loops: CDR1 MNHEY, CDR2 SMNVEV (reference sequence). This CDR3 has 17 amino acids. V shed 4 bases and J 0 bases; nucleotides not matched to a gene: 8. The DNA of the CDR3 is TGTGCCAGCAGTTACCTCACAGGGGGTAGCTCCTACAATGAGCAGTTCTTC. Its protein product is CASSYLTGGSSYNEQFF.

V and J are TRBV28 and TRBJ1-5, with unresolved D. The CDR3 runs to 15 residues. The germline V gene has CDR1 MDHEN and CDR2 SYDVKM. Trimming took off 3 bases at V and 3 bases at J, with 12 bases between the two ends. The CDR3 is CASSLKGGSNQPQHF. DNA of the CDR3: TGTGCCAGCAGTTTGAAGGGCGGATCCAATCAGCCCCAGCATTTT.

This rearrangement joins TRBV10-3 to TRBJ1-4, with 7 positions matching TRBD1. The CDR3 sequence is 14 residues long. The germline V gene has CDR1 ENHRY and CDR2 SYGVKD. With 2 bases clipped from V and 4 bases from J, the junction kept 1 base outside the gene matches. The CDR3 DNA follows: TGTGCCATCAGTGAGGACAGGGATAATGAAAAACTGTTTTTT. Translated, it gives CAISEDRDNEKLFF.

The table lists this clone with a few counts. CDR3 DNA: TGTGCCAGCAGCCCTGGACCGGGGCTTAACACCGGGGAGCTGTTTTTT. It encodes CASSPGPGLNTGELFF. This chain uses TRBV5-4 with TRBJ2-2; D tentatively fits TRBD1 or TRBD2 (5 bases each). V was trimmed by 4 bases and J by 2 bases, leaving 15 bases between them. CDR1 is SGHNT, CDR2 YYREEE, per germline (reference sequence). The CDR3 is 16 amino acids.